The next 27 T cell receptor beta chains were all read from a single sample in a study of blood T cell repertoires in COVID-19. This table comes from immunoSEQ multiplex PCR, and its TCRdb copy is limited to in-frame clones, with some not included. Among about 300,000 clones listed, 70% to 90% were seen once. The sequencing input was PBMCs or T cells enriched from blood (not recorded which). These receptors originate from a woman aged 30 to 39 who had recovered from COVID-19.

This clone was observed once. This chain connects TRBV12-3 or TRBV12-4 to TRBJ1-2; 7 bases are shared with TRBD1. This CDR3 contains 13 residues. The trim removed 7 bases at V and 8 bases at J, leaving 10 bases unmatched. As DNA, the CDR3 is TGTGCCAGCACCAAGGACAGGCTGTGGGGCTACACCTTC. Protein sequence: CASTKDRLWGYTF.

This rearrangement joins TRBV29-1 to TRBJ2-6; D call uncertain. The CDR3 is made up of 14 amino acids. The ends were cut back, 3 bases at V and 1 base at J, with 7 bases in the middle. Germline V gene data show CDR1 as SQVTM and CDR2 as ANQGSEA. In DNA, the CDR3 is TGCAGCGTTGAGCCGGAGTCTGGGGCCAACGTCCTGACTTTC. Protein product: CSVEPESGANVLTF.

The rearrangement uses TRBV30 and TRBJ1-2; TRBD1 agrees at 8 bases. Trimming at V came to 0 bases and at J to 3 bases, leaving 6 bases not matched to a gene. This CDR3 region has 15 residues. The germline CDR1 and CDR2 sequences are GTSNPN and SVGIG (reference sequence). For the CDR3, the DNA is TGTGCCTGGAGTGTAAGCAGGGGGCTTGACTATGGCTACACCTTC. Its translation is CAWSVSRGLDYGYTF. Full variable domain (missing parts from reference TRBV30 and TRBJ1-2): SQTIHQWPATLVQPVGSPLSLECTVEGTSNPNLYWYRQAAGRGLQLLFYSVGIGQISSEVPQNLSASRPQDRQFILSSKKLLLSDSGFYLCAWSVSRGLDYGYTFGSGTRLTVV.

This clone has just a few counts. The CDR3 region is CASSAQTGAGTEAFF. Written as DNA, the CDR3 is TGTGCCAGCAGCGCTCAGACAGGGGCCGGTACTGAAGCTTTCTTT. This chain connects TRBV9 to TRBJ1-1, with 8 bases lining up with TRBD1. With 3 bases clipped from V and 5 bases from J, the junction kept 9 bases outside the gene matches. Per germline, CDR1 SGDLS and CDR2 YYNGEE. This CDR3 is built from 15 residues.

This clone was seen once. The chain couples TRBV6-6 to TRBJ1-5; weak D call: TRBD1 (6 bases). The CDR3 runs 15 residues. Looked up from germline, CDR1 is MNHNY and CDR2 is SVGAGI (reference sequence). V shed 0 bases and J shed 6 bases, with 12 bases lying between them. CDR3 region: CASSYSPGAGQPQHF. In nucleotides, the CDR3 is TGTGCCAGCAGTTACTCCCCAGGGGCGGGTCAGCCCCAGCATTTT.

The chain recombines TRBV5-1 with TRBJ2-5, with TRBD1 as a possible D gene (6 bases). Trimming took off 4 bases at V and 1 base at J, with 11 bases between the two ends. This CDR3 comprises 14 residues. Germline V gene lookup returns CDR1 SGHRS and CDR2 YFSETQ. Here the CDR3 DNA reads TGCGCCAGCAGCCCCGGACAGCCCCAAGAGACCCAGTACTTC. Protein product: CASSPGQPQETQYF.

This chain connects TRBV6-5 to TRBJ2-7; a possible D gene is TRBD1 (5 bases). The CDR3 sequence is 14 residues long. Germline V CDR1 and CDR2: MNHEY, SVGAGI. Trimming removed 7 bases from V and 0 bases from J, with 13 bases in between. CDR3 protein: CASIAGWGSYEQYF. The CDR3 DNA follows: TGTGCCAGCATTGCAGGGTGGGGCTCCTACGAGCAGTACTTC.

The CDR3 coding sequence is TGTGCTAGTGCCAGTAGCGGGGGGTTCACAGATACGCAGTATTTT. Translation gives CASASSGGFTDTQYF. V and J are TRBV12-5 and TRBJ2-3, with 10 bases aligning to TRBD2. V lost 7 bases to trimming and J lost 2 bases; unmatched junction nucleotides: 6. The CDR3 runs 15 residues. CDR1 and CDR2 (germline): LGHNT, FRNRAP.

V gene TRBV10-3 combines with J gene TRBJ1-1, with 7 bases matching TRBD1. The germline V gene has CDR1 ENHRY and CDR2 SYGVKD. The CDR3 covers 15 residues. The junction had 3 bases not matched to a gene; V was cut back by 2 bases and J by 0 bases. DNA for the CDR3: TGTGCCATCAGTGAGAAAGGACAGGTGAACACTGAAGCTTTCTTT. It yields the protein CAISEKGQVNTEAFF.

The CDR3 sequence: CASSLGVGGEKLFF. In DNA form, the CDR3 reads TGTGCCAGCAGCTTAGGTGTTGGCGGAGAAAAACTGTTTTTT. This rearrangement joins TRBV7-9 to TRBJ1-4; D unclear. The CDR3 length is 14 residues. Germline V lookup: CDR1 SEHNR, CDR2 FQNEAQ (reference sequence). Deletions cut 1 base from V and 8 bases from J, with 11 bases between.

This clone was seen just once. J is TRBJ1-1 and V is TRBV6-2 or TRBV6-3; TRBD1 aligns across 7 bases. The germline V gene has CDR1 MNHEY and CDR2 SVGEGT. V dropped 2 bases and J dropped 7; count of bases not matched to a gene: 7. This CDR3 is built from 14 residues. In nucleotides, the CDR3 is TGTGCCAGCAGTTACACAACAGGGGCCGTTGAAGCTTTCTTT. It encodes CASSYTTGAVEAFF.

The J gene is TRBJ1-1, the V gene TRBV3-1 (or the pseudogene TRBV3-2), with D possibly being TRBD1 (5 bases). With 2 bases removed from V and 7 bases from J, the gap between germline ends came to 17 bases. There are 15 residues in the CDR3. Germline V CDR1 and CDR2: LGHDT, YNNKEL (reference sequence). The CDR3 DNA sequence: TGTGCCAGCAGCCAATATGGGGGGACCGAACGTGAAGCTTTCTTT. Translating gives CASSQYGGTEREAFF.

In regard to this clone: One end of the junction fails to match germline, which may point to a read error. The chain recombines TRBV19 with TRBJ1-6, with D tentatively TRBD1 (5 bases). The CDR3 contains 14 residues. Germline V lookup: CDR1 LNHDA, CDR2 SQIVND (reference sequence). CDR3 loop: CASRQSGDKSPLHF. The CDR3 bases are TGTGCCAGTAGACAGTCGGGGGATAAGTCACCCCTCCACTTT. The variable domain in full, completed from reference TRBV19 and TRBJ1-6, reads DGGITQSPKYLFRKEGQNVTLSCEQNLNHDAMYWYRQDPGQGLRLIYYSQIVNDFQKGDIAEGYSVSREKKESFPLTVTSAQKNPTAFYLCASRQSGDKSPLHFGNGTRLTVT.

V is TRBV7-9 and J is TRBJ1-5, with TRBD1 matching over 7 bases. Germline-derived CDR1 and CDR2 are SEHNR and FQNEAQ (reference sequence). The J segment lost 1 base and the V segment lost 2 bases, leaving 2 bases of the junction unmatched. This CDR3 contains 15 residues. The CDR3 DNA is TGTGCCAGCAGCTTAATACAGGGGAGCAATCAGCCCCAGCATTTT. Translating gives CASSLIQGSNQPQHF.

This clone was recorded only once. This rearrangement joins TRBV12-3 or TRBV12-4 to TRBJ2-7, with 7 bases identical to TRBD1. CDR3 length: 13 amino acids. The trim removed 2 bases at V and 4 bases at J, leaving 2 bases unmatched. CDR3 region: CASSLQGEYEQYF. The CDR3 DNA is TGTGCCAGCAGTTTACAGGGGGAATACGAGCAGTACTTC.

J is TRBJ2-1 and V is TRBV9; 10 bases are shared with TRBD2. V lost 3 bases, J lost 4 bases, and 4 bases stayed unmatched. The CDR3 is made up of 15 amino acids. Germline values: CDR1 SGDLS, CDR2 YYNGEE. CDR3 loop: CASSGTSGVYNEQFF. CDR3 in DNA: TGTGCCAGCAGCGGTACTAGCGGGGTATACAATGAGCAGTTCTTC.

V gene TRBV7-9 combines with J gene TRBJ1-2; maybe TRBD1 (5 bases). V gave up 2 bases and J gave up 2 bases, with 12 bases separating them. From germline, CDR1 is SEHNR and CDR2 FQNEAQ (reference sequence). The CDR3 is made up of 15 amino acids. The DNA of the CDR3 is TGTGCCAGCAGCTTAACTCTTGGGGCAAACTATGGCTACACCTTC. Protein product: CASSLTLGANYGYTF.

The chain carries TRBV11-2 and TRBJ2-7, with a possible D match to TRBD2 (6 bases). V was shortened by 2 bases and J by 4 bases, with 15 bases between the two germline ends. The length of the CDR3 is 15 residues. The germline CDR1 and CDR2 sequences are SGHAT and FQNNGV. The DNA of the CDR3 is TGTGCCAGCAGCTTACAGGGCCTCGGGGGTTACGAGCAGTACTTC. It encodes CASSLQGLGGYEQYF.

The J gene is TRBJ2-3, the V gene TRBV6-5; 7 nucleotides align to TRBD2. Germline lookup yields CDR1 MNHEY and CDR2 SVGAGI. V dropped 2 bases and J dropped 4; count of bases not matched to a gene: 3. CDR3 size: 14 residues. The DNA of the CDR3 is TGTGCCAGCAGTTACCGGGGAGGGGCAGATACGCAGTATTTT. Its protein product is CASSYRGGADTQYF.

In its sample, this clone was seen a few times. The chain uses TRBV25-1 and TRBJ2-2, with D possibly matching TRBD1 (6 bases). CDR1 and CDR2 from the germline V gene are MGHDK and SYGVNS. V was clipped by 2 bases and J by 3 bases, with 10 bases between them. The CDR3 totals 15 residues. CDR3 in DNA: TGTGCCAGCAGTGAAGCACAGGGACACACCGGGGAGCTGTTTTTT. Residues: CASSEAQGHTGELFF.

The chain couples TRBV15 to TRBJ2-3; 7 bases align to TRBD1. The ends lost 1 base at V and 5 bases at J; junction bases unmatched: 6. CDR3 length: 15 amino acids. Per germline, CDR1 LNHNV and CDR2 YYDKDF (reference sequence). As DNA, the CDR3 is TGTGCCACCAGCAGAGGGGACAGCGAAGGAGATACGCAGTATTTT. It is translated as CATSRGDSEGDTQYF.

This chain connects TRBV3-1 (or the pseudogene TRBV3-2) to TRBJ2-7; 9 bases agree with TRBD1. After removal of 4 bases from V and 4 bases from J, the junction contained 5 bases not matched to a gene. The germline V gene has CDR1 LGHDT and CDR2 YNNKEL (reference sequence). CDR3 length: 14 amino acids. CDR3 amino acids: CASSPGQGRYEQYF. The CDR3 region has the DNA TGTGCCAGCAGCCCGGGACAGGGTCGGTACGAGCAGTACTTC.

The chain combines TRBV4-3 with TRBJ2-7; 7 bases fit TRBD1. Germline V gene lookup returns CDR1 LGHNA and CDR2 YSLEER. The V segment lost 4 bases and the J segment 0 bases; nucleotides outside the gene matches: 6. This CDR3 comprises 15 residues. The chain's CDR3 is CASSRAQGISYEQYF. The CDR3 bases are TGCGCCAGCAGCCGAGCACAGGGGATCTCCTACGAGCAGTACTTC.

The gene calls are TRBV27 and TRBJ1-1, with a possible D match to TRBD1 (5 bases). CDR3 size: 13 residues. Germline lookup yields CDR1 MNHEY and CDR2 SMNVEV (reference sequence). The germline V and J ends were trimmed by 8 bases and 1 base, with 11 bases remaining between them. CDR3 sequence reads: CASRRRGNTEAFF. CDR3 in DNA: TGTGCCAGCCGTAGGAGGGGGAACACTGAAGCTTTCTTT.

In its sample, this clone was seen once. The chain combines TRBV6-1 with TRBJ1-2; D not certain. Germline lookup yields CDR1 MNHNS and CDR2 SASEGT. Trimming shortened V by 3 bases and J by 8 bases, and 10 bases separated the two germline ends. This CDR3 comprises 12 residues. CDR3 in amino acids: CASSDWTGGYTF. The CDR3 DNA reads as TGTGCCAGCAGTGATTGGACGGGAGGCTACACCTTC.

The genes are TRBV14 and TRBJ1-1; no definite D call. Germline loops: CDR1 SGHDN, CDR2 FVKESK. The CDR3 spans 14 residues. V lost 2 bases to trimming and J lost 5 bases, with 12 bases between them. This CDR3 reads CASSQFGGGTEAFF. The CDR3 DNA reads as TGTGCCAGCAGCCAATTTGGAGGAGGGACTGAAGCTTTCTTT.

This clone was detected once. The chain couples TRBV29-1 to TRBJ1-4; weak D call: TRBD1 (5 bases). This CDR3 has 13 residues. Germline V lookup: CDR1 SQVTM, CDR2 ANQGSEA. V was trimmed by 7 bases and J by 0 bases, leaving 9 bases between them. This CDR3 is CSAQGATNEKLFF. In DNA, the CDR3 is TGCAGCGCCCAGGGTGCAACTAATGAAAAACTGTTTTTT.